This entry lists 20 T cell receptor beta chains sequenced from one sample in a study of blood T cell repertoires in COVID-19. TCRdb's table, derived via immunoSEQ multiplex PCR, lists solely in-frame clones and lacks some. The table has tens of thousands of clones, roughly 81% seen once. The sample comprised peripheral blood. The receptors originated from a woman in her 70s with acute or convalescent COVID-19.

The V gene is TRBV18, the J gene TRBJ1-3, with D unclear. This CDR3 has 14 residues. CDR1 and CDR2 (germline): KGHSH, LQKENI. V was clipped by 6 bases and J by 0 bases, with 9 bases between them. The CDR3 DNA sequence: TGTGCCAGCTCGGTAACAGACTCTGGAAACACCATATATTTT. Its protein product is CASSVTDSGNTIYF.

The chain employs TRBV28 and TRBJ1-2; D is unclear. CDR1 MDHEN and CDR2 SYDVKM come from the germline V gene. This CDR3 contains 13 residues. The V gene lost 6 bases and the J gene lost 8 bases, with 16 bases spanning the gap. The CDR3 DNA reads as TGTGCCAGCAGACTTCGCGGCCGGGAAGGCTACACCTTC. Protein sequence: CASRLRGREGYTF.

DNA for the CDR3: TGTGCCTGGAGTACCGGGACAGGGGTTCAGCCCCAGCATTTT. As protein: CAWSTGTGVQPQHF. The chain employs TRBV30 and TRBJ1-5, with TRBD1 identical over 10 bases. Germline assignment: CDR1 GTSNPN and CDR2 SVGIG (reference sequence). The junction had 4 bases not matched to a gene; V was cut back by 2 bases and J by 6 bases. This CDR3 contains 14 residues.

The chain combines TRBV27 with TRBJ2-2; TRBD2 is a possible D gene (5 bases). CDR3 length: 15 residues. CDR1 MNHEY and CDR2 SMNVEV come from the germline V gene (reference sequence). The V and J ends lost 6 bases and 3 bases respectively, with 14 bases between them. DNA for the CDR3: TGTGCCAGCAGCCCCGGCCGGGGTTACACCGGGGAGCTGTTTTTT. It codes for CASSPGRGYTGELFF.

This chain joins TRBV27 and TRBJ2-3; 11 nucleotides agree with TRBD2. Germline lookup yields CDR1 MNHEY and CDR2 SMNVEV (reference sequence). V lost 10 bases to trimming and J lost 2 bases; unmatched junction nucleotides: 5. The CDR3 extends over 14 amino acids. CDR3 residues: CATRLAGSTDTQYF. The DNA of the CDR3 is TGTGCCACCAGACTAGCGGGGTCCACAGATACGCAGTATTTT.

Only a few counts were recorded for this clone. The chain couples TRBV19 to TRBJ2-2; weak D call: TRBD2 (5 bases). The germline CDR1 and CDR2 sequences are LNHDA and SQIVND (reference sequence). V was pared by 5 bases and J by 3 bases, with 10 bases between. The CDR3 runs 14 residues. CDR3 sequence reads: CASSSSRDTGELFF. The CDR3 DNA reads TGTGCCAGTAGTTCTAGCCGCGACACCGGGGAGCTGTTTTTT.

V gene TRBV10-3 combines with J gene TRBJ2-5, with D tentatively TRBD2 (5 bases). Germline values: CDR1 ENHRY, CDR2 SYGVKD. The V gene lost 6 bases and the J gene lost 0 bases, with 14 bases spanning the gap. This CDR3 has 15 residues. The CDR3 is CAISPGPGYQETQYF. CDR3 in DNA: TGTGCCATCAGCCCTGGACCGGGATACCAAGAGACCCAGTACTTC.

Only a few counts were recorded for this clone. The same CDR3 also results from other DNA sequences found in this sample. V and J are TRBV19 and TRBJ1-3, with unresolved D. CDR1 and CDR2 (germline): LNHDA, SQIVND (reference sequence). V shed 3 bases and J shed 1 base, with 7 bases lying between them. CDR3 length: 14 residues. This CDR3 reads CASSISGSGNTIYF. CDR3 sequence (DNA): TGTGCCAGTAGTATTAGTGGTTCTGGAAACACCATATATTTT.

The gene calls are TRBV30 and TRBJ1-2, with D perhaps TRBD1 (6 bases). Germline CDR1 reads GTSNPN; CDR2 reads SVGIG (reference sequence). There are 12 residues in the CDR3. V lost 2 bases to trimming and J lost 7 bases, with 11 bases between them. In DNA form, the CDR3 reads TGTGCCTGGAGTCCCACAGGGAGTGGCTACACCTTC. Amino acids: CAWSPTGSGYTF.

Remarks on this clone: One end of the junction varies from germline; a read error may be responsible. This sequence joins TRBV7-2 and TRBJ1-5; a possible D gene is TRBD1 (6 bases). The V gene's germline CDR1 is SGHTA and CDR2 FQGNSA. This CDR3 comprises 14 residues. In DNA, the CDR3 is TGTGCCAGCAGCGTCAGGGGTAGCGATCAGCCCCAGCATTTT. Translated, it gives CASSVRGSDQPQHF.

The chain carries TRBV30 and TRBJ1-2; 7 bases are shared with TRBD1. Germline values: CDR1 GTSNPN, CDR2 SVGIG (reference sequence). Trimming removed 5 bases from V and 4 bases from J; junction bases left unmatched: 10. The CDR3 runs to 14 residues. The CDR3 DNA is TGTGCCTGGCGACTACAGGGGAAGGGCTATGGCTACACCTTC. Translation: CAWRLQGKGYGYTF.

This chain links TRBV6-5 with TRBJ2-1; TRBD2 is a possible D gene (6 bases). CDR1 and CDR2 from the germline V gene are MNHEY and SVGAGI. The germline V and J ends were trimmed by 2 bases and 0 bases, with 8 bases remaining between them. CDR3 length equals 15 residues. The CDR3 DNA reads as TGTGCCAGCAGTTACGCCGGGAGCTCCTACAATGAGCAGTTCTTC. Protein: CASSYAGSSYNEQFF.

The chain combines TRBV27 with TRBJ2-5, with 12 positions matching TRBD2. The germline CDR1 and CDR2 sequences are MNHEY and SMNVEV (reference sequence). After removal of 8 bases from V and 5 bases from J, the junction contained 18 bases not matched to a gene. CDR3 length equals 18 residues. This CDR3 reads CASCWWGGGLAGGETQYF. CDR3 sequence (DNA): TGTGCCAGCTGTTGGTGGGGTGGGGGGCTAGCGGGGGGGGAGACCCAGTACTTC.

The chain combines TRBV7-8 with TRBJ1-4; D possibly corresponds to TRBD1 (5 bases). The germline V gene has CDR1 SGHVS and CDR2 FQNEAQ. The CDR3 is 16 residues long. V was trimmed by 0 bases and J by 8 bases, leaving 16 bases between them. The CDR3 reads CASSLAGGAVIEKLFF. The CDR3 DNA follows: TGTGCCAGCAGCTTAGCGGGTGGGGCAGTTATCGAAAAACTGTTTTTT.

This chain uses TRBV28 with TRBJ1-2, with 7 nucleotides matching TRBD1. Germline V gene data show CDR1 as MDHEN and CDR2 as SYDVKM. V trimming: 2 bases; J trimming: 6 bases; junction bases outside the gene matches: 9. CDR3 size: 15 residues. CDR3 sequence (DNA): TGTGCCAGCAGTTTAGGGGCGGCAGGGGGTGATGGCTACACCTTC. This encodes CASSLGAAGGDGYTF.

The CDR3 loop is CASSYEALNSPLHF. DNA for the CDR3: TGTGCCAGCAGTTACGAGGCCCTAAATTCACCCCTCCACTTT. The V call is TRBV6-5, the J call TRBJ1-6; D is unclear. CDR3 length: 14 residues. Per the germline V gene, CDR1 is MNHEY and CDR2 is SVGAGI. V lost 2 bases and J 7 bases, leaving 9 bases between the germline ends.

The chain is built from TRBV28 and TRBJ2-7; TRBD1 matches at 7 bases. The CDR3 is 12 amino acids. Trimming cost V 9 bases and J 8 bases; bases outside gene matches: 10. Germline lookup yields CDR1 MDHEN and CDR2 SYDVKM. CDR3 in amino acids: CASTGTALKQYF. The CDR3 DNA reads TGTGCCAGTACCGGGACAGCCCTCAAGCAGTACTTC.

J is TRBJ1-1 and V is TRBV20-1; D is perhaps TRBD1 (5 bases). The germline gives CDR1 DFQATT, CDR2 SNEGSKA (reference sequence). This CDR3 region has 11 residues. Trimming took 5 bases from V and 10 from J, leaving 14 bases between them. This CDR3 is CSAPWGRGAFF. Here the CDR3 DNA reads TGCAGTGCTCCCTGGGGGAGGGGAGCTTTCTTT.

This clone was detected a few times. CDR3 region: CASSPGRGYTF. The CDR3 DNA reads as TGTGCCAGCAGCCCGGGGAGGGGCTACACCTTC. The chain joins TRBV3-1 (or the pseudogene TRBV3-2) to TRBJ1-2, with D uncertain. In germline, CDR1 is LGHDT, CDR2 YNNKEL (reference sequence). V dropped 4 bases and J dropped 8 bases, with 8 bases sitting between them. There are 11 residues in the CDR3.

J is TRBJ1-6 and V is TRBV28; D gene ambiguous. This CDR3 is built from 12 residues. The germline CDR1 and CDR2 sequences are MDHEN and SYDVKM. V lost 7 bases and J lost 6, with 7 bases in between. CDR3 in amino acids: CASKSPNSPLHF. The CDR3 DNA reads as TGTGCCAGCAAAAGCCCTAATTCACCCCTCCACTTT.